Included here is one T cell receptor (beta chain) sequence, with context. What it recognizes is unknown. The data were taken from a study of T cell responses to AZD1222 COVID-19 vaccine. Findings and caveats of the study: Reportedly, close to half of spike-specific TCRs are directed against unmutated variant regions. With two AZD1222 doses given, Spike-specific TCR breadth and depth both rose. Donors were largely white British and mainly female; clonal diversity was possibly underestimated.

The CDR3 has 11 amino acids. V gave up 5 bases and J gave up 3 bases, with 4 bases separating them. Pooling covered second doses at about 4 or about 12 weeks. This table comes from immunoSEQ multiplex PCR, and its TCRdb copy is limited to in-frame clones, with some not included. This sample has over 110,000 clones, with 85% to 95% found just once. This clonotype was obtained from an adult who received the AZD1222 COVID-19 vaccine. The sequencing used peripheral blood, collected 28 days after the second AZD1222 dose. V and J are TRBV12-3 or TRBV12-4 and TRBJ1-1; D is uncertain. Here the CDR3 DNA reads TGTGCCAGCAGTATAGACACTGAAGCTTTCTTT. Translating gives CASSIDTEAFF.